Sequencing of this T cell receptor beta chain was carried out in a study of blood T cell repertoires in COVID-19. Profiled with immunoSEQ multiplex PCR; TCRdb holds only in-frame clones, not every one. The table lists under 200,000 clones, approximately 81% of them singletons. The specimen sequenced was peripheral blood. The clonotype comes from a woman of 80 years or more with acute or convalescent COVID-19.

CDR3 sequence reads: CASMSAGLYEQYF. The CDR3 DNA is TGTGCCAGCATGTCAGCGGGATTGTACGAGCAGTACTTC. The J gene is TRBJ2-7, the V gene TRBV6-5; 7 nucleotides match TRBD2. Germline lookup yields CDR1 MNHEY and CDR2 SVGAGI. CDR3 size: 13 residues. With V trimmed by 7 bases and J by 4 bases, 7 bases remained unmatched.